This T cell receptor beta chain was sequenced in a study of blood T cell repertoires in COVID-19. Turning to the study itself: Some COVID-19 samples were acute and others convalescent; all came from the United States, Italy and Spain. T cells, B-cell-depleted T cells, or PBMCs supplied cDNA or gDNA.

The V segment lost 4 bases and the J segment 8 bases; nucleotides outside the gene matches: 7. CDR3 length: 13 residues. Looked up from germline, CDR1 is SGHKS and CDR2 is YYEKEE (reference sequence). Under the authors' procedure: Scientists estimated how many nucleated cells there were by amplifying reference gene primers. The method was immunoSEQ multiplex PCR; TCRdb's version includes in-frame clones alone and lacks a portion of them. V, J and clone size were drawn from that table, and D and trimming were deduced from the DNA. This sample carries approximately 500,000 clones, approximately 85% of them seen once, and the ten largest clones take approximately 2.9%.

Material: peripheral blood. This TCR was sampled from a human donor in a cohort sampled during active COVID-19. V is TRBV5-5 and J is TRBJ1-2; 8 bases align to TRBD1. CDR3 region: CASSPTGVVGYTF. DNA of the CDR3: TGTGCCAGCAGCCCGACAGGGGTGGTGGGCTACACCTTC.